Below are 27 T cell receptor beta chains sequenced from a single sample in a study of response to subunit inactivated influenza vaccine. From the RT-PCR reads, TCRdb called clonotypes with MiXCR, one entry per CDR3 protein. The sample carries 600,000 to 850,000 distinct CDR3 sequences, 14% recorded once. The source material was PBMCs from blood, sampled less than 15 days before vaccination. The source is a man aged 45-60 years who received an inactivated influenza vaccine.

This clonotype was observed a few times. The chain carries TRBV5-6 and TRBJ2-5; 8 bases line up with TRBD1. The CDR3 totals 14 residues. V was pared by 1 base and J by 5 bases, with 4 bases of the junction left unmatched. CDR1 is SGHDT, CDR2 YYEEEE, per germline. The CDR3 is CASSLTGGGETQYF. DNA of the CDR3: TGTGCCAGCAGCTTGACAGGGGGTGGGGAGACCCAGTACTTC.

V and J are TRBV19 and TRBJ2-1; 9 positions match TRBD2. This CDR3 has 14 residues. CDR1 and CDR2 (germline): LNHDA, SQIVND (reference sequence). V dropped 8 bases and J dropped 8; count of bases not matched to a gene: 10. CDR3: CASSQASGKYEQFF. DNA of the CDR3: TGTGCCAGTTCACAGGCTAGCGGGAAGTATGAGCAGTTCTTC.

This clonotype was found a few times. V and J are TRBV7-2 and TRBJ2-3; TRBD2 agrees at 13 bases. CDR1 is SGHTA and CDR2 is FQGNSA in the germline V gene. The CDR3 sequence is 15 residues long. Trimming cost V 5 bases and J 3 bases; bases outside gene matches: 2. The DNA for the CDR3 is TGTGCCAGCAGCAAACTAGCGGGGGGGACAGATACGCAGTATTTT. It specifies CASSKLAGGTDTQYF.

This clonotype has only a few counts. The rearrangement joins TRBV4-1 to TRBJ2-6; no reliable D call. Germline CDR1 and CDR2: MGHRA and YSYEKL. Trimming stripped 5 bases from V and 2 bases from J, with 25 bases between. This CDR3 is 20 amino acids long. The CDR3 DNA reads as TGCGCCAGCAGCTCTATACCCGGGTCTCGAATCCGGGCTGGGGCCAACGTCCTGACTTTC. Translated, it gives CASSSIPGSRIRAGANVLTF.

This clonotype was recorded a few times. This chain joins TRBV4-2 and TRBJ2-4; D call uncertain. The germline V gene encodes CDR1 LGHNA and CDR2 YNFKEQ. CDR3 length: 17 residues. V gave up 0 bases and J gave up 6 bases, with 18 bases separating them. The CDR3 here is CASSQDLFGHLTNIQYF. The CDR3 DNA is TGTGCCAGCAGCCAAGATCTCTTTGGTCACCTGACAAACATTCAGTACTTC.

The chain recombines TRBV6-5 with TRBJ2-3; 8 bases are a match to TRBD2. The trim removed 2 bases at V and 4 bases at J, leaving 5 bases unmatched. The V gene's germline CDR1 is MNHEY and CDR2 SVGAGI. The CDR3 has 15 amino acids. The CDR3 sequence is CASSYGLARADTQYF. CDR3 nucleotides: TGTGCCAGCAGTTACGGACTAGCCCGCGCAGATACGCAGTATTTT.

There are a few counts of this clonotype. The chain has TRBV20-1 and TRBJ2-7; TRBD2 agrees at 7 bases. This CDR3 comprises 15 residues. Trimming cost V 0 bases and J 3 bases; bases outside gene matches: 8. Germline lookup yields CDR1 DFQATT and CDR2 SNEGSKA (reference sequence). CDR3 region: CSARDLLAADYEQYF. The CDR3, as DNA: TGCAGTGCTAGAGATTTGCTAGCGGCAGACTACGAGCAGTACTTC.

The chain combines TRBV2 with TRBJ2-5, with unresolved D. The V gene lost 6 bases and the J gene lost 5 bases, with 13 bases spanning the gap. Germline CDR1 SNHLY, CDR2 FYNNEI. The CDR3 spans 13 residues. Here the CDR3 DNA reads TGTGCCAGCAGCGGCGAACGGCGTGAGACCCAGTACTTC. Amino acid sequence: CASSGERRETQYF.

This clonotype was observed a few times. In DNA form, the CDR3 reads TGTGCCATCAGTGACCGGGACCCGGGGTCCCCAGATACGCAGTATTTT. Encoded protein: CAISDRDPGSPDTQYF. The chain employs TRBV10-3 and TRBJ2-3; D tentatively reads TRBD1 or TRBD2 (5 bases each). The CDR3 totals 16 residues. Trimming left V 3 bases short and J 4 bases short, with 17 bases between. Per the germline V gene, CDR1 is ENHRY and CDR2 is SYGVKD.

This clonotype was counted between two and nine times. This chain joins TRBV7-6 and TRBJ2-1, with D possibly being TRBD1 or TRBD2 (6 bases each). V gave up 7 bases and J gave up 0 bases, with 13 bases separating them. Looked up from germline, CDR1 is SGHVS and CDR2 is FNYEAQ. This CDR3 has 15 residues. The CDR3 is CASTTGGGSYNEQFF. The CDR3 region has the DNA TGTGCCAGCACCACCGGGGGCGGCTCCTACAATGAGCAGTTCTTC.

This clonotype was seen more than once but under ten times. The chain combines TRBV20-1 with TRBJ2-1, with 11 bases lining up with TRBD2. The CDR3 sequence is 18 residues long. The germline gives CDR1 DFQATT, CDR2 SNEGSKA (reference sequence). Trimming removed 3 bases from V and 1 base from J; junction bases left unmatched: 11. CDR3 in DNA: TGCAGTGCTAGCCCATCTAGCGGGAGGATGTCGTCCTACAATGAGCAGTTCTTC. This translates into CSASPSSGRMSSYNEQFF.

This clonotype was detected a few times. V usage is TRBV27 and J usage is TRBJ2-1, with 8 bases matching TRBD1. Germline-derived CDR1 and CDR2 are MNHEY and SMNVEV (reference sequence). With V trimmed by 9 bases and J by 6 bases, 13 bases remained unmatched. This CDR3 comprises 15 residues. The DNA for the CDR3 is TGTGCCAGAAAGATGAGGACAGGGCTAATCAATGAGCAGTTCTTC. It translates to CARKMRTGLINEQFF.

This clonotype was detected only a few times. V usage is TRBV11-2 and J usage is TRBJ1-1; 8 nucleotides agree with TRBD1. The junction had 10 bases not matched to a gene; V was cut back by 1 base and J by 0 bases. CDR3 length: 18 residues. The germline gives CDR1 SGHAT, CDR2 FQNNGV. The CDR3 coding sequence is TGTGCCAGCAGCTTAGTTAATTCGACAGGGGCGCTGAACACTGAAGCTTTCTTT. Protein product: CASSLVNSTGALNTEAFF.

This clonotype was seen a handful of times. The chain has TRBV27 and TRBJ2-2; 7 nucleotides align to TRBD2. V gave up 6 bases and J gave up 4 bases; unmatched junction bases: 17. The CDR3 is made up of 18 amino acids. Germline V lookup: CDR1 MNHEY, CDR2 SMNVEV (reference sequence). The CDR3 DNA sequence: TGTGCCAGCAGCATCCAAATCTCTAGCGGAGATTTCACCGGGGAGCTGTTTTTT. It yields the protein CASSIQISSGDFTGELFF.

This clonotype was observed a few times. V is TRBV3-1 and J is TRBJ2-3, with a possible D match to TRBD2 (6 bases). This CDR3 comprises 17 residues. V shed 2 bases and J shed 2 bases, with 17 bases lying between them. The germline V gene encodes CDR1 LGHDT and CDR2 YNNKEL (reference sequence). In DNA form, the CDR3 reads TGTGCCAGCAGCCAATCATTAATGGCGGGACTCACAGATACGCAGTATTTT. Protein product: CASSQSLMAGLTDTQYF.

The chain employs TRBV15 and TRBJ2-1; 8 bases match TRBD1. The CDR3 sequence is 16 residues long. The J segment lost 12 bases and the V segment lost 1 base, leaving 14 bases of the junction unmatched. CDR1 LNHNV and CDR2 YYDKDF come from the germline V gene (reference sequence). CDR3 region: CATSRVGGQGAATQFF. The CDR3 DNA reads TGTGCCACCAGCAGAGTGGGAGGACAGGGCGCTGCTACGCAGTTCTTC.

The V and J genes are TRBV4-2 and TRBJ1-4; weak D call: TRBD1 (5 bases). V shed 1 base and J shed 5 bases, with 8 bases lying between them. The CDR3 loop spans 14 amino acids. Germline lookup yields CDR1 LGHNA and CDR2 YNFKEQ. Here the CDR3 DNA reads TGTGCCAGCAGCCAAGGGGGGAGCAATGAAAAACTGTTTTTT. Protein: CASSQGGSNEKLFF.

This clonotype was observed a few times. This chain joins TRBV6-2 or TRBV6-3 and TRBJ1-1, with D perhaps TRBD1 (5 bases). Trimming shortened V by 2 bases and J by 6 bases, and 16 bases separated the two germline ends. This CDR3 region has 15 residues. Germline-derived CDR1 and CDR2 are MNHEY and SVGEGT. The CDR3: CASSYERDRGPEAFF. The CDR3 nucleotides read TGTGCCAGCAGTTACGAGAGGGACCGAGGGCCTGAAGCTTTCTTT.

This clonotype has only a few counts. V and J are TRBV7-2 and TRBJ2-7; D is undetermined. V was trimmed by 0 bases and J by 2 bases, leaving 8 bases between them. The V gene's germline CDR1 is SGHTA and CDR2 FQGNSA. There are 14 residues in the CDR3. CDR3 sequence (DNA): TGTGCCAGCAGCTTAGCCCCCGACGCCTACGAGCAGTACTTC. Translated, it gives CASSLAPDAYEQYF. The complete variable domain, with remaining parts taken from reference TRBV7-2 and TRBJ2-7, reads GAGVSQSPSNKVTEKGKDVELRCDPISGHTALYWYRQSLGQGLEFLIYFQGNSAPDKSGLPSDRFSAERTGGSVSTLTIQRTQQEDSAVYLCASSLAPDAYEQYFGPGTRLTVT.

The chain employs TRBV12-3 or TRBV12-4 and TRBJ2-5; D remains ambiguous. This CDR3 spans 13 amino acids. Trimming took 4 bases from V and 7 from J, leaving 13 bases between them. CDR3 sequence reads: CASSSRQSGTQYF. The CDR3 coding sequence is TGTGCCAGCAGTTCAAGACAATCGGGGACCCAGTACTTC.

This clonotype was detected a few times. The V call is TRBV10-3, the J call TRBJ1-4; TRBD1 matches 8 bases. CDR3 length: 14 amino acids. Looked up from germline, CDR1 is ENHRY and CDR2 is SYGVKD. V lost 6 bases to trimming and J lost 13 bases; unmatched junction nucleotides: 13. The CDR3 bases are TGTGCCATCAGCAGGGACGCAGAGACAGGGGTACTGTTTTTT. Protein: CAISRDAETGVLFF.

Many counts were recorded for this clonotype. The chain has TRBV7-8 and TRBJ2-2; 7 nucleotides line up with TRBD2. The germline V gene has CDR1 SGHVS and CDR2 FQNEAQ. The CDR3 has 16 residues. After removal of 2 bases from V and 1 base from J, the junction contained 4 bases not matched to a gene. The CDR3 here is CASSLHGGGNTGELFF. CDR3 bases: TGTGCCAGCAGCTTACATGGCGGGGGGAACACCGGGGAGCTGTTTTTT.

V usage is TRBV28 and J usage is TRBJ2-7; no definite D call. With 5 bases removed from V and 0 bases from J, the gap between germline ends came to 14 bases. Germline loops: CDR1 MDHEN, CDR2 SYDVKM. This CDR3 spans 15 amino acids. Written as DNA, the CDR3 is TGTGCCAGCAGTCCTACATTGAGTTCCTCCTACGAGCAGTACTTC. It yields the protein CASSPTLSSSYEQYF.

In its sample, this clonotype was seen many times. The genes are TRBV12-3 or TRBV12-4 and TRBJ2-5; D possibly corresponds to TRBD2 (6 bases). V was pared by 7 bases and J by 2 bases, with 14 bases between. This CDR3 spans 14 amino acids. The CDR3 sequence: CASNWRGRQETQYF. DNA of the CDR3: TGTGCCAGCAACTGGAGGGGCAGACAAGAGACCCAGTACTTC.

This clonotype showed up just a few times. CDR3 nucleotide sequence: TGTGCCAGCAGTTCCTACTCCGAAGAGACCCAGTACTTC. Its protein is CASSSYSEETQYF. The chain carries TRBV5-6 and TRBJ2-5; D unclear. Deletions cut 5 bases from V and 3 bases from J, with 11 bases between. The CDR3 is made up of 13 amino acids. The germline V gene encodes CDR1 SGHDT and CDR2 YYEEEE.

This clonotype was detected only a few times. This chain joins TRBV7-8 and TRBJ2-3; 14 positions match TRBD2. The CDR3 runs to 16 residues. Germline CDR1 reads SGHVS; CDR2 reads FQNEAQ. J gave up 4 bases and V 3 bases, and 3 bases lay outside the gene matches. The CDR3 sequence: CASSFRLAGGPDTQYF. The CDR3 DNA sequence: TGTGCCAGCAGCTTCCGACTAGCGGGAGGGCCAGATACGCAGTATTTT.

The chain recombines TRBV5-1 with TRBJ2-7; D is perhaps TRBD2 (6 bases). Trimming pared 0 bases from V and 3 bases from J, leaving 10 bases between. The germline gives CDR1 SGHRS, CDR2 YFSETQ. The CDR3 covers 14 residues. This chain's CDR3 is CASSLAGEVYEQYF. The CDR3 DNA follows: TGCGCCAGCAGCTTGGCCGGGGAGGTCTACGAGCAGTACTTC.